This T cell receptor beta chain came from a study of a mutant IDH1 vaccine in newly diagnosed glioma. On the study more broadly: Following radiotherapy alone, or alongside temozolomide cycles, vaccination was started after an interval of 4-6 weeks. Prior therapy was radiotherapy, temozolomide, or both; most received both.

The data were produced by immunoSEQ multiplex PCR, yet TCRdb's version contains in-frame clones alone and is incomplete. Of tens of thousands of clones detected, 65% to 85% appear once; the ten largest clones hold 7.2%. In the case of this clone: Antigen unknown.

Time point noted: week 5, during vaccination. Every single dose of the vaccine, 300 ug of mutant IDH1 20-mer peptide, came with topical imiquimod. V dropped 3 bases and J dropped 2 bases, with 10 bases sitting between them. The CDR3 totals 14 residues. Germline lookup yields CDR1 LNHDA and CDR2 SQIVND (reference sequence). The sample was PBMCs, taken from a glioma patient whose treatment included an IDH1 peptide vaccine. The rearrangement uses TRBV19 and TRBJ1-2, with a tentative D call TRBD1 (6 bases). This receptor was identified in a middle-aged man with glioma. Some clones in this sample may be carry-over from other donors' samples. CDR3 protein: CASSMLGGNYGYTF. In nucleotides, the CDR3 is TGTGCCAGTAGTATGCTAGGGGGAAACTATGGCTACACCTTC.